A selection of T cell receptor beta chains follows, all from one sample in a study of blood T cell repertoires in COVID-19. Sequenced by immunoSEQ multiplex PCR; TCRdb stores in-frame clones only, minus some. The sample consists of 250,000 to 400,000 clones, approximately 88% of them appearing once. Sequenced sample: peripheral blood. These receptor sequences come from a woman in her twenties or thirties with COVID-19, enrolled during active disease. Both conserved end residues are part of each CDR3. D genes are given only for firm matches. A row's size may be missing; if present it is once, few, many or a size class.

V,D,J,size,CDR3,DNA
TRBV27,TRBD2,TRBJ2-5,NA,CASSFSGGAWETQYF,TGTGCCAGCAGTTTCAGCGGGGGGGCGTGGGAGACCCAGTACTTC
TRBV20-1,NA,TRBJ2-1,NA,CSASWQDSYNEQFF,TGCAGTGCTAGTTGGCAGGACTCCTACAATGAGCAGTTCTTC
TRBV3-1/TRBV3-2,NA,TRBJ1-5,NA,CASSQGGHQLPQHF,TGTGCCAGCAGCCAAGGGGGCCACCAACTGCCCCAGCATTTT
TRBV7-2,NA,TRBJ1-1,NA,CASSRWGVVNTEAFF,TGTGCCAGCAGCCGTTGGGGAGTTGTAAACACTGAAGCTTTCTTT
TRBV6-5,NA,TRBJ1-1,few,CASSYGPGAEAFF,TGTGCCAGCAGTTACGGGCCCGGGGCTGAAGCTTTCTTT
TRBV5-1,NA,TRBJ2-3,NA,CASSLGLVDTDTQYF,TGCGCCAGCAGCTTGGGACTAGTTGACACAGATACGCAGTATTTT
TRBV11-2,TRBD1,TRBJ1-4,NA,CASSLDRGRGAKLFF,TGTGCCAGCAGCTTAGATCGGGGCAGGGGGGCAAAACTGTTTTTT
TRBV10-3,NA,TRBJ1-1,few,CAISTGNTEAFF,TGTGCCATCAGTACAGGGAACACTGAAGCTTTCTTT
TRBV7-6,NA,TRBJ1-1,few,CASSNIVSGEAFF,TGTGCCAGCAGCAATATAGTTTCTGGTGAAGCTTTCTTT
TRBV6-5,NA,TRBJ2-3,NA,CASSLGPRLDTQYF,TGTGCCAGCAGTTTGGGGCCCAGGTTGGATACGCAGTATTTT
TRBV11-3,NA,TRBJ2-7,NA,CASSSGLNLYEQYF,TGTGCCAGCAGCTCCGGACTCAACCTCTACGAGCAGTACTTC
TRBV27,TRBD1,TRBJ1-2,once,CASSLRGGNYYGYTF,TGTGCCAGCAGTTTGCGAGGGGGCAATTACTATGGCTACACCTTC
TRBV13,TRBD2,TRBJ2-1,NA,CASSPQGLAGYNEQFF,TGTGCCAGCAGCCCCCAAGGACTAGCGGGGTACAATGAGCAGTTCTTC
TRBV4-2,TRBD1,TRBJ1-1,NA,CASSQVSGQGRAEAFF,TGTGCCAGCAGCCAAGTTAGTGGACAGGGGAGGGCTGAAGCTTTCTTT
TRBV5-4,TRBD2,TRBJ2-1,NA,CASSRTSGGNEQFF,TGTGCCAGCAGCCGTACTAGCGGGGGGAATGAGCAGTTCTTC
TRBV29-1,NA,TRBJ2-1,NA,CSVAGQLNEQFF,TGCAGCGTCGCGGGACAGCTAAATGAGCAGTTCTTC
TRBV2,NA,TRBJ2-2,NA,CASSGGGLTGELFF,TGTGCCAGCAGTGGAGGCGGACTAACCGGGGAGCTGTTTTTT
TRBV2,NA,TRBJ1-1,few,CASSYQNREAFF,TGTGCCAGCAGTTATCAGAACAGGGAAGCTTTCTTT
TRBV5-1,TRBD1,TRBJ1-2,NA,CASSLQGTRGYTF,TGCGCCAGCAGCCTACAGGGGACTCGTGGCTACACCTTC
TRBV28,TRBD2,TRBJ2-2,NA,CASSPLGLAGGPGELFF,TGTGCCAGCAGTCCCCTCGGACTAGCGGGGGGGCCCGGGGAGCTGTTTTTT
TRBV19,TRBD1,TRBJ1-2,NA,CASTISGTGGLFGYTF,TGTGCCAGCACAATTTCCGGGACAGGGGGTCTCTTCGGCTACACCTTC
TRBV12-3/TRBV12-4,NA,TRBJ2-7,NA,CASSLLGAEQYF,TGTGCCAGCAGTTTACTAGGGGCCGAGCAGTACTTC
TRBV3-1/TRBV3-2,NA,TRBJ2-6,NA,CASSQVPQGGNSGANVLTF,TGTGCCAGCAGCCAAGTGCCACAGGGTGGAAACTCTGGGGCCAACGTCCTGACTTTC
TRBV6-2/TRBV6-3,NA,TRBJ1-2,few,CASSYSGRQHYGYTF,TGTGCCAGCAGTTACTCTGGTCGACAACACTATGGCTACACCTTC
TRBV27,NA,TRBJ2-3,NA,CASIGRGYTDTQYF,TGTGCCAGCATAGGAAGGGGATACACAGATACGCAGTATTTT
TRBV2,TRBD1,TRBJ1-5,NA,CASSVGQLNYQPQHF,TGTGCCAGCAGTGTGGGACAGTTAAACTATCAGCCCCAGCATTTT
TRBV6-1,TRBD2,TRBJ2-1,NA,CASSVGSGDPYNEQFF,TGTGCCAGCAGTGTAGGTAGCGGGGACCCCTACAATGAGCAGTTCTTC
TRBV6-5,NA,TRBJ1-4,NA,CASRAGVEKLFF,TGTGCCAGCAGAGCCGGGGTTGAAAAACTGTTTTTT
TRBV4-2,NA,TRBJ2-3,NA,CASSHRASGDTQYF,TGTGCCAGCAGCCATAGGGCGTCGGGGGATACGCAGTATTTT
TRBV6-4,TRBD2,TRBJ2-3,few,CASTAGDTDTQYF,TGTGCCAGCACGGCGGGGGACACAGATACGCAGTATTTT
TRBV3-1/TRBV3-2,TRBD1,TRBJ1-5,NA,CASSRGTAFNQPQHF,TGTGCCAGCAGCCGAGGGACAGCCTTCAATCAGCCCCAGCATTTT
TRBV18,TRBD2,TRBJ2-7,NA,CASSAREGKNYEQYF,TGTGCCAGCTCGGCCCGGGAGGGCAAAAACTACGAGCAGTACTTC
TRBV27,TRBD1,TRBJ2-2,NA,CASPEFRDRASTVWELFF,TGTGCCAGCCCAGAATTCCGGGACAGGGCTTCCACCGTCTGGGAGCTGTTTTTT
TRBV9,TRBD1,TRBJ1-2,NA,CASSGAGDRGDYGYTF,TGTGCCAGCAGCGGAGCGGGGGACAGGGGGGACTATGGCTACACCTTC
TRBV6-5,NA,TRBJ2-5,NA,CASSYLRGAKETQYF,TGTGCCAGCAGTTACCTCCGGGGGGCCAAAGAGACCCAGTACTTC
TRBV2,TRBD1,TRBJ1-4,NA,CASKRDRGSTNEKLFF,TGTGCCAGCAAACGGGACAGGGGCTCAACTAATGAAAAACTGTTTTTT
TRBV27,TRBD2,TRBJ2-1,NA,CASGTSGGAGNEQFF,TGTGCCAGCGGAACTAGCGGGGGGGCTGGGAATGAGCAGTTCTTC
TRBV4-2,NA,TRBJ2-7,NA,CASSQSRYYEQYF,TGTGCCAGCAGCCAAAGTCGGTACTACGAGCAGTACTTC
TRBV2,NA,TRBJ1-5,NA,CASSESTGRQPQHF,TGTGCCAGCAGTGAAAGTACAGGGCGTCAGCCCCAGCATTTT
TRBV6-5,TRBD1,TRBJ1-6,NA,CASIKTGTNSPLHF,TGTGCCAGCATTAAGACAGGGACGAATTCACCCCTCCACTTT
TRBV11-2,NA,TRBJ2-2,NA,CASSLRGDGTGELFF,TGTGCCAGCAGCTTAAGGGGTGATGGCACCGGGGAGCTGTTTTTT
TRBV15,TRBD1,TRBJ2-2,NA,CATSRVRQGAEELFF,TGTGCCACCAGCAGAGTTCGACAGGGGGCTGAGGAGCTGTTTTTT
TRBV27,TRBD1,TRBJ2-1,NA,CASSSLTGGFDEQFF,TGTGCCAGCAGTTCACTGACAGGGGGCTTCGATGAGCAGTTCTTC
TRBV5-6,TRBD1,TRBJ2-7,NA,CASSRTGESYEQYF,TGTGCCAGCAGCCGGACAGGGGAATCCTACGAGCAGTACTTC
TRBV6-5,NA,TRBJ1-1,NA,CATDGGTEAFF,TGTGCCACCGACGGGGGAACTGAAGCTTTCTTT
TRBV6-4,TRBD1,TRBJ2-3,few,CASSDSGGADTQYF,TGTGCCAGCAGTGACTCAGGGGGCGCAGATACGCAGTATTTT
TRBV2,TRBD1,TRBJ1-4,NA,CASSVQGAEEKLFF,TGTGCCAGCAGCGTACAGGGGGCTGAGGAAAAACTGTTTTTT
TRBV19,TRBD2,TRBJ2-7,NA,CASSPSGGGREQYF,TGTGCCAGTAGTCCAAGCGGGGGAGGGAGGGAGCAGTACTTC
TRBV18,NA,TRBJ2-1,NA,CASSPPGVSTYNEQFF,TGTGCCAGCTCACCTCCGGGGGTTAGCACCTACAATGAGCAGTTCTTC
TRBV18,TRBD1,TRBJ1-6,NA,CASSPDRAVGSPLHF,TGTGCCAGCTCACCAGACAGGGCGGTTGGTTCACCCCTCCACTTT
TRBV19,NA,TRBJ1-3,NA,CASSINEFLGGNTIYF,TGTGCCAGTAGTATAAACGAATTCCTAGGAGGAAACACCATATATTTT